This T cell receptor beta chain was profiled in a study of identical twins. The study, taken as a whole, reports: Twin-shared out-of-frame alpha sequences showed excess low generation probability.

At least ten counts were recorded for this clonotype. The antigen is undetermined. A universal primer site was created by template switching, with the cDNA bearing unique molecular identifiers. TCRdb reprocessed the 5' RACE reads with MiXCR, giving one entry per CDR3 protein. This sample yields about 790,000 distinct CDR3 sequences, of which roughly 18% are seen a single time; around 13% belongs to the top ten. The data were also submitted as part of a second study, on T cells expressing NK-cell markers. That source adds: One of eight sequenced donors was HCMV-seronegative; the other seven were seropositive. Once again these clonotypes came out on top in the CD3+CD56-NKG2C+ fraction of a few donors.

The clonotype was recovered from a young woman in good health. Sequencing was done on a sample of PBMCs.

The CDR3 DNA reads as TGCGCCAGCAGCATTAGCGGGAGGCTCGGCACAGATACGCAGTATTTT. It encodes CASSISGRLGTDTQYF. This chain uses TRBV5-1 with TRBJ2-3; 10 nucleotides line up with TRBD2. The CDR3 has 16 amino acids. J gave up 1 base and V 4 bases, and 6 bases lay outside the gene matches. Germline V gene lookup returns CDR1 SGHRS and CDR2 YFSETQ.